This TCR beta chain appears in the sequencing data of a study of T cells in Graves' hyperthyroidism and ophthalmopathy. Study in general: At initial diagnosis, before any treatment had begun, peripheral blood was obtained.

The CDR3 length is 15 residues. From germline, CDR1 is SEHNR and CDR2 FQNEAQ (reference sequence). V shed 5 bases and J 8 bases; nucleotides not matched to a gene: 6. The source material, RNA transcripts, was used to amplify TCR beta CDR3 regions. The primer set for the first-round RT-PCR of the TCR CDR3 was HTBI. TCRdb processed the multiplex PCR reads anew with MiXCR; each CDR3 protein has one entry. The table has 640,000 or so distinct CDR3 sequences, approximately 15% seen once; the top ten hold about 6.6%. The sequence was collected from a woman aged 18-30 years with Graves' ophthalmopathy. The chain joins TRBV7-9 to TRBJ2-2; 12 nucleotides agree with TRBD2. Sequencing was carried out using blood. CDR3 in amino acids: CASSPTSGSKGELFF. In DNA, the CDR3 is TGTGCCAGCAGCCCGACTAGCGGGAGTAAGGGGGAGCTGTTTTTT.